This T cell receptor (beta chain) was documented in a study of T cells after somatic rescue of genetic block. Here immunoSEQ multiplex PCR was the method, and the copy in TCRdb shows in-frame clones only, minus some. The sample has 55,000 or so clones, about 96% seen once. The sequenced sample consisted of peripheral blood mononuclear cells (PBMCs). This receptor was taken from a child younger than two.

This CDR3 reads CASSLRDRVSYEQYF. The CDR3 nucleotides read TGTGCCAGCAGCCTCCGGGACAGGGTATCCTACGAGCAGTACTTC. This chain joins TRBV5-6 and TRBJ2-7; 9 nucleotides agree with TRBD1. The CDR3 runs to 15 residues. The germline CDR1 and CDR2 sequences are SGHDT and YYEEEE. Trimming removed 4 bases from V and 1 base from J; junction bases left unmatched: 6.